This TCR beta chain was captured in a study of blood T cell repertoires in COVID-19. About the research overall: Specimens from acute and convalescent COVID-19 originated in the United States, Italy and Spain.

The table came from immunoSEQ multiplex PCR; TCRdb's copy has only in-frame clones and leaves some out. This sample has some 190,000 clones; 70% to 80% occur once, and the top ten carry 9.5% to 15%. Germline CDR1 MDHEN, CDR2 SYDVKM. Trimming removed 1 base at V and 4 bases at J, with 13 bases between. The CDR3 consists of 15 residues. The chain uses TRBV28 and TRBJ1-1; the D gene is possibly TRBD1 (5 bases). The specimen was peripheral blood. The sequence was obtained from a woman aged 50 to 60 with acute or convalescent COVID-19. The CDR3 is CASSLLGVRGTEAFF. The CDR3 DNA sequence: TGTGCCAGCAGTTTATTAGGGGTTCGTGGCACTGAAGCTTTCTTT.